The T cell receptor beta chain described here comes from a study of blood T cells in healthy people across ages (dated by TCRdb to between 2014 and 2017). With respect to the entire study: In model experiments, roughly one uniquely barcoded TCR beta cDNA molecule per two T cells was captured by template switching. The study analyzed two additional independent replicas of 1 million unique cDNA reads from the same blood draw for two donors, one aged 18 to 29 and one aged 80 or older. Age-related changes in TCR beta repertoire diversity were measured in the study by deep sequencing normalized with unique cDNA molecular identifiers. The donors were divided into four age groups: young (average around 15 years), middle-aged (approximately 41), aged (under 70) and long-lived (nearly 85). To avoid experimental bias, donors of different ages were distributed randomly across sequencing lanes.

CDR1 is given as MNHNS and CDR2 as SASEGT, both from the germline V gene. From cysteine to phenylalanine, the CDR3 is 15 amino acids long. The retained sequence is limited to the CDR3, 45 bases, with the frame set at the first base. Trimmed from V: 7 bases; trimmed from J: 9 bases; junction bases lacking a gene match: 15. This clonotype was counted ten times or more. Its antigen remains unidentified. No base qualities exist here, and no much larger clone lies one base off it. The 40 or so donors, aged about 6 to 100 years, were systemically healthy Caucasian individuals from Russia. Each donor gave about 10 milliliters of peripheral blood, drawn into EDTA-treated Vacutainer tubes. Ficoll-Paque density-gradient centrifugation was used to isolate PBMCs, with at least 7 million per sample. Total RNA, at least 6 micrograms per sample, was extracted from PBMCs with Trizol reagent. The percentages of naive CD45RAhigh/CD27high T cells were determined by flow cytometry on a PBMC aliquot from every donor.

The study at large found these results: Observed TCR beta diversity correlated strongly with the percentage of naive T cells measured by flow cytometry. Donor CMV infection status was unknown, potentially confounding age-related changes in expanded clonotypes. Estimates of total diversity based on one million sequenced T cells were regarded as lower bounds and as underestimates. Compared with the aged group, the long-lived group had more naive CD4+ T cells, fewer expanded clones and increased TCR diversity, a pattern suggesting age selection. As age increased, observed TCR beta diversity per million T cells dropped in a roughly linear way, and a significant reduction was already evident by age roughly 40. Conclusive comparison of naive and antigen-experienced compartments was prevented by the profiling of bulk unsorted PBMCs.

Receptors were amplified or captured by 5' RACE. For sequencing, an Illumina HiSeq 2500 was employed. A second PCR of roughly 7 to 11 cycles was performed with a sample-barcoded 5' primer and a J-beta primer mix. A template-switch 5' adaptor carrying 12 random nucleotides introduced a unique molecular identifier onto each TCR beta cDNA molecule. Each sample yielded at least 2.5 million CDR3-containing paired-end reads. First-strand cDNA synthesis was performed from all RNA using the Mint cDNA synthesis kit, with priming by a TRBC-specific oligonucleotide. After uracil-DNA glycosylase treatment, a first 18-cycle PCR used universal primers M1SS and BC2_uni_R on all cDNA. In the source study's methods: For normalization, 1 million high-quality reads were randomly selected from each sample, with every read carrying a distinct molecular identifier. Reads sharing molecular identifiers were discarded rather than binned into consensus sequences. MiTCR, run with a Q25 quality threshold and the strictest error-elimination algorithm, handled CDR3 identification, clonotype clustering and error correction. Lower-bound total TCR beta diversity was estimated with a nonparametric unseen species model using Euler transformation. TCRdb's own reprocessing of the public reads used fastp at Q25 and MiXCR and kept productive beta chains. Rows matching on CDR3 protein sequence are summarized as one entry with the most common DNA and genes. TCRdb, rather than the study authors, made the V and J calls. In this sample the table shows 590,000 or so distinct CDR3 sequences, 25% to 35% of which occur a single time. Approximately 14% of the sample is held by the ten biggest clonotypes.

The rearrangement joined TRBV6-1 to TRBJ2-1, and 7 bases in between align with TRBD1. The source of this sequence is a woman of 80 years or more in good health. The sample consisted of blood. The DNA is TGTGCCAGCACCCGAGACAGGGAATGGGGCGCTGAGCAGTTCTTC. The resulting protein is CASTRDREWGAEQFF.